One sample yielded the 7 T cell receptor beta chains listed below, sequenced in a study of T cell changes during pregnancy in multiple sclerosis. TCRdb's table, derived via immunoSEQ multiplex PCR, lists solely in-frame clones and lacks some. The profile shows approximately 96,000 clones, under 95% of them singletons. This specimen was peripheral blood, taken after pregnancy. Receptors were obtained from a female donor in good health, enrolled as a control in a pregnancy study.

The gene calls are TRBV27 and TRBJ1-2, with D possibly TRBD1 on 6 matching bases. V lost 3 bases, J lost 0 bases, and 11 bases lay in between. This CDR3 is 15 amino acids long. CDR1 is MNHEY and CDR2 is SMNVEV in the germline V gene (reference sequence). The CDR3 here is CASSFGGATNYGYTF. The CDR3 nucleotides read TGTGCCAGCAGTTTTGGGGGGGCCACTAACTATGGCTACACCTTC.

CDR3 region: CASSLTGYNEQFF. CDR3 DNA sequence: TGCGCCAGCAGCTTGACAGGGTATAATGAGCAGTTCTTC. This sequence joins TRBV5-1 and TRBJ2-1; a weak D match, TRBD1 (6 bases). The CDR3 length is 13 residues. Germline CDR1 SGHRS, CDR2 YFSETQ. Trimming shortened V by 1 base and J by 7 bases, and 9 bases separated the two germline ends.

The chain carries TRBV7-9 and TRBJ2-3, with TRBD1 matching over 7 bases. CDR1 and CDR2 from the germline V gene are SEHNR and FQNEAQ (reference sequence). V shed 5 bases and J 1 base; nucleotides not matched to a gene: 9. The CDR3 is made up of 16 amino acids. CDR3 sequence (DNA): TGTGCCAGCAGCCAGACAGGGTTTTCGGGCACAGATACGCAGTATTTT. Residues: CASSQTGFSGTDTQYF.

The chain links TRBV27 to TRBJ1-5; maybe TRBD1 (5 bases). The CDR3 totals 14 residues. Germline CDR1 MNHEY, CDR2 SMNVEV (reference sequence). The V end was cut by 8 bases, the J end by 4 bases, with 15 bases between. The CDR3 DNA is TGTGCCAGCCGGGGGTCAGCGGATAATCAGCCCCAGCATTTT. Amino acid sequence: CASRGSADNQPQHF.

The rearrangement links TRBV5-4 to TRBJ1-2, with 7 bases matching TRBD1. This CDR3 is 14 amino acids long. The J segment lost 3 bases and the V segment lost 3 bases, leaving 5 bases of the junction unmatched. Germline V lookup: CDR1 SGHNT, CDR2 YYREEE (reference sequence). For the CDR3, the DNA is TGTGCCAGCAGCTGGAGGACAGGAGACTATGGCTACACCTTC. Translating it yields CASSWRTGDYGYTF.

This clone has just one count. V is TRBV7-8 and J is TRBJ2-2; TRBD2 aligns across 14 bases. The trim removed 5 bases at V and 8 bases at J, leaving 10 bases unmatched. The germline V gene has CDR1 SGHVS and CDR2 FQNEAQ. This CDR3 spans 17 amino acids. Written as DNA, the CDR3 is TGTGCCAGCAGCCCGGGACTAGCGGGAGTAACTCGGGGGGAGCTGTTTTTT. Translating gives CASSPGLAGVTRGELFF.

V is TRBV29-1 and J is TRBJ2-7; D possibly corresponds to TRBD1 (5 bases). Trimming cost V 2 bases and J 4 bases, with 6 bases left between them. The CDR3 totals 11 residues. Germline values: CDR1 SQVTM, CDR2 ANQGSEA. CDR3 sequence reads: CSVEQGYEQYF. The CDR3 coding sequence is TGCAGCGTTGAACAGGGTTACGAGCAGTACTTC.